The present T cell receptor beta chain was sequenced within a study of tumor-infiltrating lymphocytes in localized non-small cell lung cancer. Some clones are missing from TCRdb's copy, which holds only in-frame ones; the method was immunoSEQ multiplex PCR. The data contain 4,000 to 6,000 clones, less than 70% of them singletons. In regard to this clone: A junction boundary mismatches the germline segment, possibly from a read error.

This CDR3 comprises 14 residues. The germline CDR1 and CDR2 sequences are MGHRA and YSYEKL. The chain couples TRBV4-1 to TRBJ1-1; unclear D gene. The receptor was isolated from a human donor with non-small cell lung cancer. The sequencing sample was made of lung tumor tissue. Written as DNA, the CDR3 is TGCGCCAGCAGCCAAGATCTCTCGGCGCTCCGTCGGAGTTTT. Its protein is CASSQDLSALRRSF.